This T cell receptor (beta chain) was found in a study of shared clonotypes between healthy human individuals (dated by TCRdb to about 2020). Broadly, across the study: The cohort comprised a couple of women and a few men aged 18 to 49 years. Different laboratories and diverse techniques were used to prepare libraries and sequence TCR repertoires, to increase sequencing depth and limit assay-specific biases. For each donor, CD4 naive and CD4 memory were each run on three plates, CD8 naive on two plates, and CD8 memory on one plate. Blood TCR repertoires of five healthy adults were deeply sequenced to estimate repertoire size and the extent of clonotype sharing between individuals. Between about 0.9 and 8.9 billion PBMCs per donor were obtained by leukapheresis. The investigation overall reported the following: Only blood was sampled, and tissue TCR repertoires likely differ from those in blood. When a handful of donors were compared, the shared fraction of clonotypes was about 5% for naive CD4, approximately 3.5% for naive CD8, 2.3% for memory CD4, and about 0.36% for memory CD8. Compared with non-shared clonotypes, the clonotypes found in all four sorted-subset donors had higher generation probabilities. Even with the large sequencing depth, rarefaction of the sorted-subset datasets indicated that sequencing was incomplete. Because the study included a small number of donors, the genetic and exposure-history diversity represented was limited. Pairwise subsampling indicated that sequencing depth was expected to affect the degree of clonotype sharing among donors. Larger estimated clonotype richness was generally found for naive subsets than for memory subsets.

Note on this clone: This clone's antigen is unknown. No base qualities exist here, and no much larger clone lies one base off it.

Cut back by 3 bases and 6 bases, the V and J ends lie 15 bases apart. The CDR3, cysteine through phenylalanine, is 15 amino acids long. Kept here is only the CDR3 DNA, which spans 45 bases and is read in frame from base 1. As encoded in the germline V gene (reference sequence), CDR1 is LNHDA while CDR2 is SQIVND. Donors were healthy HIV-negative adults with no recently reported acute infections or vaccinations. Every donor was a Caucasian adult residing in Nashville, Tennessee, USA. Magnetic negative selection was used to enrich CD4+ T cells, after which naive cells were positively selected on CD45RA and the negative fraction became the memory subset. After blood collection by leukapheresis, PBMCs were isolated using Ficoll-Histopaque density gradient centrifugation and then cryopreserved in the vapor phase of liquid nitrogen. Analytical flow cytometry was used to check the purity and quantity of each magnetically sorted T cell population. Each sorted fraction had its genomic DNA isolated and then quantified by UV absorbance on a Nanodrop 2000c.

TCR CDR3 regions were amplified from genomic DNA by multiplex PCR using the deep immunoSEQ assay. For each cell subset, the extracted genomic DNA was distributed evenly across all wells of several immunoSEQ 96-well plates, and each plate served as one replicate. For sorted subsets, approximately 210 ng of genomic DNA, equivalent to around 29,000 T cell genomes, went into each replicate PCR. Purified libraries were measured with a Qubit 3.0 fluorometer, size-checked on a Bioanalyzer 2100, and measured again with the KAPA Library Quantification kit. Every immunoSEQ 96-well plate was sequenced on a dedicated single-read 150-cycle Illumina NextSeq 550 flow cell. The original pipeline was this. Because only junctional sequences without quality scores were contained in the immunoSEQ output, filtering matching that applied to full-length reads could not be performed. To assign V/J genes and CDR3, sequences were annotated using PyIR, a Python wrapper for IgBLAST v1.9, with IMGT germline references. Reads with weak V/J assignments (E-value above 1e-6), missing CDR3, stop codons, out-of-frame junctions, or ambiguous translated residues were removed. V3J clonotypes were defined as sequences sharing the same inferred V gene, J gene, and CDR3 amino acid sequence. Percentage overlap between repertoires was calculated by dividing the number of shared unique clonotypes by the size of the smaller repertoire. Richness of each repertoire was evaluated using RTK rarefaction, the Chao1 estimator, and Recon v2.1 estimates of unobserved clonotypes. For all TCRbeta clonotypes obtained by the gDNA method from a handful of donors, generation probabilities were computed with OLGA. The table comes from immuneACCESS by way of TCRdb, which keeps in-frame sequences with V and J called. Part of the clones is missing from these tables; in studies checked, under half for an unresolved V gene and the rest for unknown reasons. That table supplies the V and J calls and clone size; D and trimming were determined from the DNA. A total of approximately 980,000 clones appear in this sample, 76% of them only once. Clones ranked in the top ten supply about 1.5% of the sample.

The chain links TRBV19 with TRBJ2-1; the D gene is possibly TRBD2, with 5 bases matching. The source material was memory CD4+ T cells sorted from blood. The sample's cell subset or site label, decoded: CD45RA-negative fraction. This receptor was taken from a man in his late teens or twenties in good health. The DNA sequence follows: TGTGCCAGTAGTATTTCACGGGATTGGCCCAATGAGCAGTTCTTC. Translated, this gives CASSISRDWPNEQFF.